Listed below are T cell receptor beta chains from one sample, sequenced in a study of patients and donors after allogeneic stem cell transplantation. Each CDR3 protein gets one entry after TCRdb re-called the RT-PCR reads with MiXCR. The sample contains fewer than 250,000 distinct CDR3 sequences, 11% to 15% of which appear only once. The specimen sequenced was blood, either unsorted or a sorted T cell fraction (not recorded which). These receptors all stem from a human donor who was either an allogeneic HSCT recipient or a stem cell or donor lymphocyte infusion donor (not recorded which). It is not recorded whose cells these are; they may come from a transplant donor. The CDR3 runs from the conserved cysteine through the conserved F or W. Each record gives: clone size, J gene, V gene, CDR3 protein. The size field is filled for only some rows; it gives once, few, many or a size class.

size: many
J: TRBJ2-7
V: TRBV9
CDR3: CASSVGRGEYYEQYF

size: few
J: TRBJ1-2
V: TRBV5-1
CDR3: CASSLGQGFGYTF

size: .
J: TRBJ1-2
V: TRBV11-2
CDR3: CASSLAQGYNYGYTF

size: many
J: TRBJ1-1
V: TRBV5-1
CDR3: CASSLYFSVGGGSTEAFF

size: .
J: TRBJ1-1
V: TRBV12-3/TRBV12-4
CDR3: CAGQRPCVEAFF

size: many
J: TRBJ2-7
V: TRBV6-1
CDR3: CASSRGLAAPYEQYF

size: few
J: TRBJ2-7
V: TRBV7-9
CDR3: CASSTRADNHYEQYF

size: .
J: TRBJ1-5
V: TRBV28
CDR3: CASSLSPGLGTSNQPQHF

size: few
J: TRBJ2-7
V: TRBV5-1
CDR3: CASSVDLVSYEQYF

size: many
J: TRBJ2-5
V: TRBV6-2/TRBV6-3
CDR3: CASSYSPATQETQYF

size: few
J: TRBJ2-2
V: TRBV7-3
CDR3: CASSLTTGQGAGELFF

size: .
J: TRBJ2-2
V: TRBV6-1
CDR3: CASRGLAGSNTGELFF

size: .
J: TRBJ2-1
V: TRBV5-1
CDR3: CASSFGVETYNEQFF

size: many
J: TRBJ1-6
V: TRBV20-1
CDR3: CSARVDLNINSPLHF

size: .
J: TRBJ1-5
V: TRBV5-6
CDR3: CASSLAGQGFNVGGQPQHF

size: many
J: TRBJ1-3
V: TRBV12-3/TRBV12-4
CDR3: CASTTVTGRWGNTIYF

size: many
J: TRBJ1-6
V: TRBV12-3/TRBV12-4
CDR3: CASSWNRGSPLHF

size: .
J: TRBJ2-2
V: TRBV4-3
CDR3: CASSQEVPGANTGELFF

size: .
J: TRBJ2-1
V: TRBV20-1
CDR3: CSARRASGRAGNEQFF

size: few
J: TRBJ2-1
V: TRBV9
CDR3: CASSFRPREVGNEQFF

size: many
J: TRBJ2-1
V: TRBV2
CDR3: CASSEAGYEQFF

size: .
J: TRBJ2-1
V: TRBV11-2
CDR3: CASSRRVSLDNEQFF

size: .
J: TRBJ2-2
V: TRBV24-1
CDR3: CATSDAGQNSGELFF

size: few
J: TRBJ1-4
V: TRBV5-6
CDR3: CASSLPATNEKLFF

size: .
J: TRBJ1-5
V: TRBV24-1
CDR3: CATYSNGGEGNQPQHF

size: few
J: TRBJ2-2
V: TRBV7-6
CDR3: CASSLAFGDFNTGELFF

size: few
J: TRBJ2-1
V: TRBV20-1
CDR3: CSAGLAWIYNEQFF

size: few
J: TRBJ2-1
V: TRBV11-1
CDR3: CASSLGLAGEQFF

size: .
J: TRBJ1-1
V: TRBV2
CDR3: CASRGEGATEAFF

size: few
J: TRBJ1-6
V: TRBV30
CDR3: CAWSVSQRNSPLHF

size: few
J: TRBJ1-2
V: TRBV10-3
CDR3: CAINNRDPANYGYTF

size: few
J: TRBJ1-1
V: TRBV5-1
CDR3: CASSYRRGEGTEAFF

size: many
J: TRBJ1-2
V: TRBV4-2
CDR3: CASSPGQGGRYGYTF

size: many
J: TRBJ2-1
V: TRBV5-1
CDR3: CASSLGLAGDNEQFF

size: .
J: TRBJ1-1
V: TRBV5-8
CDR3: CASSPDILNTEAFF

size: many
J: TRBJ2-2
V: TRBV7-2
CDR3: CASSLGPRGGELFF

size: few
J: TRBJ1-5
V: TRBV7-9
CDR3: CASSSGAQPQHF

size: few
J: TRBJ1-2
V: TRBV3-1
CDR3: CASSPTGAGYTF

size: .
J: TRBJ2-4
V: TRBV2
CDR3: CASSEGLANIQYF

size: .
J: TRBJ2-5
V: TRBV3-1
CDR3: CASSPQTIPETQYF

size: few
J: TRBJ1-1
V: TRBV4-2
CDR3: CASSHGGENTEAFF

size: few
J: TRBJ2-2
V: TRBV25-1
CDR3: CASSDTSESGELFF

size: .
J: TRBJ1-1
V: TRBV20-1
CDR3: CSAQQSMNTEAFF

size: many
J: TRBJ2-2
V: TRBV5-1
CDR3: CASRKDRVGTGELFF

size: .
J: TRBJ2-5
V: TRBV20-1
CDR3: CSAMTGRETQYF

size: few
J: TRBJ1-2
V: TRBV4-1
CDR3: CASSLFGGTNYGYTF

size: few
J: TRBJ2-2
V: TRBV11-2
CDR3: CASSAGTGVLTGELFF

size: few
J: TRBJ1-2
V: TRBV30
CDR3: CAWSGDAQRYGYTF